This TCR beta chain was sequenced in a study of blood T cell repertoires in COVID-19. Original processing methods: Nucleated cell counts were estimated from reference gene primer amplification. Only in-frame clones appear in the TCRdb table, and some are missing; sequencing was by immunoSEQ multiplex PCR. That table is the source of V, J and clone size, and D and trimming were worked out from the DNA. The table includes approximately 170,000 clones, 88% detected once. Donors were grouped by their self-reported clinical history. This sequence was found in a woman under 30 who had recovered from COVID-19. Sequencing was performed on PBMCs or T cells enriched from blood (not recorded which).

The CDR3 nucleotides are TGTGCCAGCAGCGACCCGAAGTTAGCTGGGTCAGATACGCAGTATTTT. Translating it yields CASSDPKLAGSDTQYF. V usage is TRBV5-4 and J usage is TRBJ2-3; D not resolved. From germline, CDR1 is SGHNT and CDR2 YYREEE (reference sequence). This CDR3 is built from 16 residues. V was trimmed by 4 bases and J by 4 bases, leaving 19 bases between them.